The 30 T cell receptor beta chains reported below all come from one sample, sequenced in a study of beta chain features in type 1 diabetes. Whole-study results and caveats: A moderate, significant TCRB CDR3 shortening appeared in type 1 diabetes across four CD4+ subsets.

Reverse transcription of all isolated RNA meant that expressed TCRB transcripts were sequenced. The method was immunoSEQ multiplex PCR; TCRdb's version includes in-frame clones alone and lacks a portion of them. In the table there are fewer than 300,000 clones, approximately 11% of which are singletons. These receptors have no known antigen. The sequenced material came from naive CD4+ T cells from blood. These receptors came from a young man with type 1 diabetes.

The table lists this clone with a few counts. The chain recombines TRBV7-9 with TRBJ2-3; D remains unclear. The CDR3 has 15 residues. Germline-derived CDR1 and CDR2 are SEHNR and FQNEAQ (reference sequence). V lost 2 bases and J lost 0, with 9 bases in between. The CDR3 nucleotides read TGTGCCAGCAGCTTAAGAGGAACTAGCACAGATACGCAGTATTTT. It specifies CASSLRGTSTDTQYF.

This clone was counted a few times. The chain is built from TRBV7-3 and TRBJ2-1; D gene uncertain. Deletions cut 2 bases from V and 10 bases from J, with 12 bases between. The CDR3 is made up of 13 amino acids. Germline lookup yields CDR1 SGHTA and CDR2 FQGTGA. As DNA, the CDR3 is TGTGCCAGCAGCTTAGGTTTCAGACTGGAGCAGTTCTTC. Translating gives CASSLGFRLEQFF.

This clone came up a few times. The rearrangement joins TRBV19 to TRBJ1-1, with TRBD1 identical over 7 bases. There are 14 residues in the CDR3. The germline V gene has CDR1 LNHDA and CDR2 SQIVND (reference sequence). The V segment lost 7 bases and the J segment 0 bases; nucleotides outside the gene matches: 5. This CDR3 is CASKEGTVNTEAFF. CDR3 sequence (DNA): TGTGCCAGTAAGGAAGGGACAGTGAACACTGAAGCTTTCTTT.

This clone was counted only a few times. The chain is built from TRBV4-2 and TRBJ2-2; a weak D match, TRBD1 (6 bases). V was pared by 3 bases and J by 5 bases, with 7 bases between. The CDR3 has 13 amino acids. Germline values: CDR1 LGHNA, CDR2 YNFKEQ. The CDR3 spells CASSHTGTGELFF. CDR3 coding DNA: TGTGCCAGCAGCCACACAGGGACCGGGGAGCTGTTTTTT.

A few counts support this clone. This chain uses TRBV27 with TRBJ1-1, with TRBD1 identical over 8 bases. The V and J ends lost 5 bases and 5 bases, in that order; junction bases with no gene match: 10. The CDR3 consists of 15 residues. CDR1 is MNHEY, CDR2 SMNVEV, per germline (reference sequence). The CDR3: CASSPGGTGGTEAFF. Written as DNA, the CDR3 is TGTGCCAGCAGTCCAGGGGGTACAGGGGGAACTGAAGCTTTCTTT.

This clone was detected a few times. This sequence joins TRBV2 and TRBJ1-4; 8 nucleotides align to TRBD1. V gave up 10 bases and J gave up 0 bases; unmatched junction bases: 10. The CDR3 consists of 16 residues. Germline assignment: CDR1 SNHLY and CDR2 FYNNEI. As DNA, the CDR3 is TGTGCCACCGCCGGGACAGGCCCTGCAACTAATGAAAAACTGTTTTTT. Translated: CATAGTGPATNEKLFF.

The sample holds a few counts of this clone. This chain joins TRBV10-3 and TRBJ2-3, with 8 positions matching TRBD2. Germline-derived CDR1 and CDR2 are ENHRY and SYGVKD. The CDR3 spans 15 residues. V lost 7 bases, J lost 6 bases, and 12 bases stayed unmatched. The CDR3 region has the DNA TGTGCCATCACCCAGGACCGTTTAGCGGGGGATACGCAGTATTTT. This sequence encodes CAITQDRLAGDTQYF.

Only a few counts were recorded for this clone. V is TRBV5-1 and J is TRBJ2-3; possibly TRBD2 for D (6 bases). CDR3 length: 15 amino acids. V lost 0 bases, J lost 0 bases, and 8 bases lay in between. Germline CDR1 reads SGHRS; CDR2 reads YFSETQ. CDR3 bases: TGCGCCAGCAGCTTGGGCGGGGCGAGCACAGATACGCAGTATTTT. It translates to CASSLGGASTDTQYF.

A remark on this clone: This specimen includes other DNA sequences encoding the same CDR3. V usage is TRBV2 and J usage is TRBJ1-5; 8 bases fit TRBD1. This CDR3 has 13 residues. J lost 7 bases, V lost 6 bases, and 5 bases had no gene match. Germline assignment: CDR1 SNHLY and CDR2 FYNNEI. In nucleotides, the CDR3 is TGTGCCAGCAGGGACAGGGTGGGACAGCCCCAGCATTTT. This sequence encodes CASRDRVGQPQHF.

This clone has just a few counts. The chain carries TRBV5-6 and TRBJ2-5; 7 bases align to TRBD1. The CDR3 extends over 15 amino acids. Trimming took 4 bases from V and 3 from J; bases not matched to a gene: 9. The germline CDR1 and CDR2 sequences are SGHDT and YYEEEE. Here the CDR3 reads CASSLSHGQEETQYF. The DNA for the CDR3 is TGTGCCAGCAGCCTTTCCCACGGACAGGAAGAGACCCAGTACTTC.

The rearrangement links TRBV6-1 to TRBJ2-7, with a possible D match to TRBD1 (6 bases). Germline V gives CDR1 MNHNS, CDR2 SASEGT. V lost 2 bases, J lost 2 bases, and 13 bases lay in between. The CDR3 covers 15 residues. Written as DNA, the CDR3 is TGTGCCAGCAGTGAATATTCGGGGACAACCTACGAGCAGTACTTC. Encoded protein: CASSEYSGTTYEQYF.

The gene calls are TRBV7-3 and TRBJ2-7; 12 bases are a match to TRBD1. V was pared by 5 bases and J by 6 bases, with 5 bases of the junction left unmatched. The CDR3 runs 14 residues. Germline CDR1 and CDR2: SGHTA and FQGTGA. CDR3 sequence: CASSPSGQGAEQYF. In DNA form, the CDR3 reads TGTGCCAGCAGCCCCTCGGGACAGGGGGCCGAGCAGTACTTC.

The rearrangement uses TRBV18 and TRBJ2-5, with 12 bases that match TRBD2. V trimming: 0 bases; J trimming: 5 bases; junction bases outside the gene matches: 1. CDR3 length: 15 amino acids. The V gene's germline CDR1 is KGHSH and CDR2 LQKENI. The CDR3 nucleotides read TGTGCCAGCTCACCACCTGGACTAGCGGGGGAGACCCAGTACTTC. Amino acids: CASSPPGLAGETQYF.

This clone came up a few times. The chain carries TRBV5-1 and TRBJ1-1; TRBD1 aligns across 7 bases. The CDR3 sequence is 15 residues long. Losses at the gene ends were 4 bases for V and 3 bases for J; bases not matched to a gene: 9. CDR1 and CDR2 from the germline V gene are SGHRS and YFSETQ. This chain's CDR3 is CASSLQGQEDTEAFF. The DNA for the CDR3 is TGCGCCAGCAGCCTACAGGGGCAGGAAGACACTGAAGCTTTCTTT.

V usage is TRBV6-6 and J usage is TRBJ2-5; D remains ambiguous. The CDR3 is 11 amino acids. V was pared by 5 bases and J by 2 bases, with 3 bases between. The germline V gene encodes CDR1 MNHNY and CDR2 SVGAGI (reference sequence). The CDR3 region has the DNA TGTGCCAGCAGTCCACAAGAGACCCAGTACTTC. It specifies CASSPQETQYF.

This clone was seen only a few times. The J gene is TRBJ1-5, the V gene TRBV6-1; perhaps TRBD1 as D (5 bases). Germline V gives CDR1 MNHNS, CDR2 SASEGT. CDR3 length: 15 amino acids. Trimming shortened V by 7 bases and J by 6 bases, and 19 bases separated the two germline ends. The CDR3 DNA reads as TGTGCCAGCACCCAAACAATAGGGGATGCTCAGCCCCAGCATTTT. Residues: CASTQTIGDAQPQHF.

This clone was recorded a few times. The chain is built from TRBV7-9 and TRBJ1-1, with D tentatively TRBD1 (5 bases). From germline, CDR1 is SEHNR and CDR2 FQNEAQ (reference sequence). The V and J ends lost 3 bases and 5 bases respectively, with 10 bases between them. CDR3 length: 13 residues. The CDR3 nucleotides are TGTGCCAGCAGCTTGGGGGGGATTACTGAAGCTTTCTTT. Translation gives CASSLGGITEAFF.

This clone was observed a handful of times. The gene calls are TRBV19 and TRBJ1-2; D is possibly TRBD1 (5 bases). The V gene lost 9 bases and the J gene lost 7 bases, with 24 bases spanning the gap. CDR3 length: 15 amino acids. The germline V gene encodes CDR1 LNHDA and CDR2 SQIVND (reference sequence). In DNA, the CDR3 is TGTGCCAGCAACCTATATGACAGTTCGTCTAGTGGCTACACCTTC. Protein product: CASNLYDSSSSGYTF.

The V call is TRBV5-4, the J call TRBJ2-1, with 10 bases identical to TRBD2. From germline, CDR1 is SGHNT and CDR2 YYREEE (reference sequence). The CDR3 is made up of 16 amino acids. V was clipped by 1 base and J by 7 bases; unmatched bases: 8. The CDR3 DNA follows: TGTGCCAGCAGCTTGCAGGCTAGCGGGGGCTCGAATGAGCAGTTCTTC. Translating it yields CASSLQASGGSNEQFF. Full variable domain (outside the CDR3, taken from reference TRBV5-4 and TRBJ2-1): ETGVTQSPTHLIKTRGQQVTLRCSSQSGHNTVSWYQQALGQGPQFIFQYYREEENGRGNFPPRFSGLQFPNYSSELNVNALELDDSALYLCASSLQASGGSNEQFFGPGTRLTVL.

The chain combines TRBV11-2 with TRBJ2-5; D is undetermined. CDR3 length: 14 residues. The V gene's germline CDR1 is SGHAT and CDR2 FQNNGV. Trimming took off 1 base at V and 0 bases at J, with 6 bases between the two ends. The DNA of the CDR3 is TGTGCCAGCAGCTTAGCTCCGTACCAAGAGACCCAGTACTTC. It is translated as CASSLAPYQETQYF. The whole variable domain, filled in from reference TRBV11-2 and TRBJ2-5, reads EAGVAQSPRYKIIEKRQSVAFWCNPISGHATLYWYQQILGQGPKLLIQFQNNGVVDDSQLPKDRFSAERLKGVDSTLKIQPAKLEDSAVYLCASSLAPYQETQYFGPGTRLLVL.

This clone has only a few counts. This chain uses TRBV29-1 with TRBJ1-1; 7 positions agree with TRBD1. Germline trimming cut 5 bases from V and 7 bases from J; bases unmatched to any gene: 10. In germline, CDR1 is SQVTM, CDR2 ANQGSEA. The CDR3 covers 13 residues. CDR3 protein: CSVQTGWIGEAFF. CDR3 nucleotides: TGCAGCGTTCAGACAGGGTGGATCGGTGAAGCTTTCTTT.

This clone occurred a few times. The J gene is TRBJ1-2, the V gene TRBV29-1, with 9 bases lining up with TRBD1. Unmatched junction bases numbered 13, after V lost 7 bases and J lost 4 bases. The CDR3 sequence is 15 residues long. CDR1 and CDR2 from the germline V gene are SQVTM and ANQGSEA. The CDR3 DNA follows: TGCAGCGGGGGGGACAGGGAGCTTGGGACCTATGGCTACACCTTC. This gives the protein CSGGDRELGTYGYTF. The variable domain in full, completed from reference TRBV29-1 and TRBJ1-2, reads SAVISQKPSRDICQRGTSLTIQCQVDSQVTMMFWYRQQPGQSLTLIATANQGSEATYESGFVIDKFPISRPNLTFSTLTVSNMSPEDSSIYLCSGGDRELGTYGYTFGSGTRLTVV.

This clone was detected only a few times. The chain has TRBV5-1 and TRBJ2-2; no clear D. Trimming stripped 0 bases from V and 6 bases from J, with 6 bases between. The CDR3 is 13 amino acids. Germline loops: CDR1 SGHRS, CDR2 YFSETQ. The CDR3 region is CASSLVPAGELFF. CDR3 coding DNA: TGCGCCAGCAGCTTGGTTCCGGCCGGGGAGCTGTTTTTT.

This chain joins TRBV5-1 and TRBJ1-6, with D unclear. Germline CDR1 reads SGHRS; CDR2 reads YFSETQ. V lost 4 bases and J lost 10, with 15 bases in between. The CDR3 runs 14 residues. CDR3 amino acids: CASSPGRQRSPLHF. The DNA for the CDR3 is TGCGCCAGCAGCCCCGGGAGGCAAAGGTCACCCCTCCACTTT.

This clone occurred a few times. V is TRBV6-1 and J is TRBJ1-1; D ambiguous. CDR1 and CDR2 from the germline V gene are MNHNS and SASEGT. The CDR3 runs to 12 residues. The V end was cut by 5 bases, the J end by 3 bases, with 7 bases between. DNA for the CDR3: TGTGCCAGCAGTCGGCGGGACACTGAAGCTTTCTTT. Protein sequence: CASSRRDTEAFF.

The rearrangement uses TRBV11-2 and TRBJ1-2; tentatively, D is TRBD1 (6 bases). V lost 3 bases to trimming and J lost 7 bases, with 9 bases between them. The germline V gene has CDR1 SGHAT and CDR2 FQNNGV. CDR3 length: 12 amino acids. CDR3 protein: CASSLQGSGYTF. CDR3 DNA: TGTGCCAGCAGCTTGCAGGGGTCTGGCTACACCTTC.

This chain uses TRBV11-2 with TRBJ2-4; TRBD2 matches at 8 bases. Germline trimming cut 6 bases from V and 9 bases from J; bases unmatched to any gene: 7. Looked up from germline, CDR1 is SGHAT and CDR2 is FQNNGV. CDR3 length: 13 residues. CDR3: CASSLLRGGIQYF. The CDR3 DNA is TGTGCCAGCAGTCTTCTCCGGGGGGGCATTCAGTACTTC. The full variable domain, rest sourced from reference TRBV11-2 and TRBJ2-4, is EAGVAQSPRYKIIEKRQSVAFWCNPISGHATLYWYQQILGQGPKLLIQFQNNGVVDDSQLPKDRFSAERLKGVDSTLKIQPAKLEDSAVYLCASSLLRGGIQYFGAGTRLSVL.

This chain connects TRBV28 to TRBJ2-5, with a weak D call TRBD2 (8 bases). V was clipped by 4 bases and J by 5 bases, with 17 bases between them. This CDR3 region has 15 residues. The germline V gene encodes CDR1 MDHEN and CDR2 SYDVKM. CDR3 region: CASSSGGTSRETQYF. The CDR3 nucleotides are TGTGCCAGCAGTTCAGGGGGGACTAGTCGTGAGACCCAGTACTTC.

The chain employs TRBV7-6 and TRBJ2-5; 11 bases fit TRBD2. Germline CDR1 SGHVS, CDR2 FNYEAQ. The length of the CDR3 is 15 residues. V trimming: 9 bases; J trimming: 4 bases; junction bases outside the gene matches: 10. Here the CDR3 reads CASTSGGPWGETQYF. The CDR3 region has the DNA TGTGCCAGTACTAGCGGGGGCCCCTGGGGAGAGACCCAGTACTTC.

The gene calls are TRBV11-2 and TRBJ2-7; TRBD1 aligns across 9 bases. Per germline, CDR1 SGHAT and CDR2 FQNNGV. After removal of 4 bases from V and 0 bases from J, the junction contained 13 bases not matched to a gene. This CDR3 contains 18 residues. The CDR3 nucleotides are TGTGCCAGCAGCTCCCGCACGGGACAGGGACGGGGCTCCTACGAGCAGTACTTC. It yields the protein CASSSRTGQGRGSYEQYF.